This T cell receptor (beta chain) appears in the sequencing data of a study of early T cells in non-severe SARS-CoV-2 infection. Study observations and caveats: VDJdb matching skewed toward anti-spike CD8 responses, missing private and CD4 specificities.

Looked up from germline, CDR1 is DFQATT and CDR2 is SNEGSKA (reference sequence). This CDR3 region has 15 residues. V lost 1 base and J 5 bases, leaving 14 bases between the germline ends. TCRdb fed the 5' RACE reads into MiXCR, producing one record per CDR3 protein. Counted here are about 80,000 distinct CDR3 sequences, about 13% occurring once; the ten biggest clones make up 1.1%. Notes on this clonotype: Its target is unknown.

The rearrangement joins TRBV20-1 to TRBJ1-4, with D possibly TRBD1 on 5 matching bases. The specimen sequenced was whole blood. The receptor's source is an adult who was a healthcare worker with PCR-confirmed SARS-CoV-2 infection or an uninfected control (not recorded which). The CDR3 region has the DNA TGCAGTGCTAGAGCCGCCGACAGCGAGAATGAAAAACTGTTTTTT. It codes for CSARAADSENEKLFF.